The 5 T cell receptor beta chains presented below share a single source sample, sequenced in a study of identical twins. One entry per CDR3 protein results from TCRdb running MiXCR on the 5' RACE reads. The repertoire holds under 300,000 distinct CDR3 sequences, with over 5% as singletons. These data were also reused for a study on T cells expressing NK-cell markers.

Specimen: CD8+ T cells sorted from blood. The source is a woman under 30 in good health.

This clonotype was counted between two and nine times. The chain employs TRBV27 and TRBJ2-1, with D hard to call. Germline assignment: CDR1 MNHEY and CDR2 SMNVEV (reference sequence). CDR3 length: 11 residues. Trimming pared 6 bases from V and 10 bases from J, leaving 10 bases between. CDR3 in DNA: TGTGCCAGCAGCTCCCCTGGGGAGCAGTTCTTC. As protein: CASSSPGEQFF.

This clonotype was found a few times. This chain connects TRBV9 to TRBJ2-3; the D gene is possibly TRBD2 (5 bases). The CDR3 loop spans 16 amino acids. The V gene lost 0 bases and the J gene lost 4 bases, with 15 bases spanning the gap. Germline V CDR1 and CDR2: SGDLS, YYNGEE. The CDR3 DNA reads TGTGCCAGCAGCGTAGGTGGCGGGCAAGGTGCAGATACGCAGTATTTT. Its protein is CASSVGGGQGADTQYF.

The gene calls are TRBV27 and TRBJ2-1, with unresolved D. Per germline, CDR1 MNHEY and CDR2 SMNVEV (reference sequence). Between the trimmed V and J ends, which lost 6 bases and 7 bases, there was a span of 10 bases. The CDR3 contains 12 residues. This chain's CDR3 is CASSQVGNEQFF. The CDR3 bases are TGTGCCAGCAGCCAAGTAGGGAATGAGCAGTTCTTC.

This CDR3 reads CASSYSRQGSSGANVLTF. In DNA, the CDR3 is TGTGCCAGCAGTTACTCTCGACAGGGCAGCTCTGGGGCCAACGTCCTGACTTTC. The J gene is TRBJ2-6, the V gene TRBV6-5; 7 bases are shared with TRBD1. Trimming took 0 bases from V and 0 from J; bases not matched to a gene: 5. The CDR3 contains 18 residues. The germline CDR1 and CDR2 sequences are MNHEY and SVGAGI.

The sample holds a few counts of this clonotype. The genes are TRBV7-2 and TRBJ2-3; D possibly corresponds to TRBD2 (5 bases). Trimming removed 5 bases from V and 5 bases from J, with 11 bases in between. The CDR3 has 13 amino acids. Germline lookup yields CDR1 SGHTA and CDR2 FQGNSA. CDR3 bases: TGTGCCAGCAGCCTCCTAGCACGAGATACGCAGTATTTT. It is translated as CASSLLARDTQYF.